This T cell receptor beta chain was obtained from a study of T cells in tuberculosis. Study-level results: Low-affinity CD1B-GMM tetramer-binding T cells may have been missed.

This CDR3 is 10 amino acids long. Germline V gives CDR1 SNHLY, CDR2 FYNNEI. Trimming pared 7 bases from V and 5 bases from J, leaving 5 bases between. After thawing and overnight rest, PBMC were stained with GMM-loaded CD1B tetramer, viability dye and anti-CD3 for sorting. The lipid loaded on the CD1B tetramers was C32 glucose monomycolate from Rhodococcus equi. Libraries were prepared by immunoSEQ multiplex PCR; TCRdb keeps only in-frame clonotypes and omits some of them. The sample contains 88,000 or so clones, approximately 91% of which appear only once. The sequenced sample consisted of CD1b-GMM tetramer-negative cells sorted from PBMCs. This sequence joins TRBV2 and TRBJ2-5; D gene ambiguous. The sequence was obtained from an adult woman with latent tuberculosis. This CDR3 is CASILETQYF. The CDR3 DNA reads as TGTGCCAGCATTCTCGAGACCCAGTACTTC.